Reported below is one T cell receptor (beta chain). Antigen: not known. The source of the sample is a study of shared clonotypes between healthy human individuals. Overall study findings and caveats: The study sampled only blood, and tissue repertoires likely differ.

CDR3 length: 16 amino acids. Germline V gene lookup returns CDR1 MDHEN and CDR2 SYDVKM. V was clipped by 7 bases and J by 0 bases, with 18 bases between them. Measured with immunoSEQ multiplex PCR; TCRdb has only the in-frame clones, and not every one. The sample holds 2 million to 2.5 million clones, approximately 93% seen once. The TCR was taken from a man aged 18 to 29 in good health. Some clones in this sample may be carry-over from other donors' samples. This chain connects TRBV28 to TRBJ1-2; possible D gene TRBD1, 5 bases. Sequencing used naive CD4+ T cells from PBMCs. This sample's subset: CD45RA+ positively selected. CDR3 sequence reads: CASTSTTGVANYGYTF. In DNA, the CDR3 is TGTGCCAGCACCTCCACCACAGGAGTAGCTAACTATGGCTACACCTTC.